Below are 8 T cell receptor beta chains sequenced from a single sample in a study of T cells in Graves' hyperthyroidism and ophthalmopathy. There were TCR beta CDR3 regions amplified from RNA transcripts. First-round RT-PCR of the TCR CDR3 relied on the HTBI primer set. Using its own MiXCR run on the multiplex PCR reads, TCRdb lists one record per CDR3 protein. The table includes around 600,000 distinct CDR3 sequences, 14% detected once. The source material was blood. Receptors were obtained from a young woman with Graves' ophthalmopathy.

This clonotype has ten or more counts. This chain joins TRBV6-2 or TRBV6-3 and TRBJ1-1; D may be TRBD1 (6 bases). V gave up 9 bases and J gave up 4 bases, with 21 bases separating them. The CDR3 consists of 15 residues. Per germline, CDR1 MNHEY and CDR2 SVGEGT. CDR3 protein: CASQTSAGAVTEAFF. The CDR3 region has the DNA TGTGCCAGTCAGACTTCGGCAGGGGCGGTCACTGAAGCTTTCTTT.

This clonotype was recorded many times. The chain recombines TRBV12-5 with TRBJ1-5, with D maybe TRBD1 (5 bases). Germline CDR1 LGHNT, CDR2 FRNRAP. V lost 0 bases to trimming and J lost 5 bases, with 11 bases between them. This CDR3 is 15 amino acids long. CDR3: CASGLVNGGDQPQHF. DNA for the CDR3: TGTGCTAGTGGTTTGGTGAACGGGGGGGATCAGCCCCAGCATTTT.

This clonotype was observed at least ten times. The rearrangement uses TRBV18 and TRBJ1-1; D gene ambiguous. The CDR3 is 14 amino acids. In germline, CDR1 is KGHSH, CDR2 LQKENI. The V and J ends lost 2 bases and 5 bases respectively, with 12 bases between them. The CDR3 sequence: CASSPAGRRTEAFF. CDR3 nucleotide sequence: TGTGCCAGCTCACCAGCGGGGAGGAGGACTGAAGCTTTCTTT.

This clonotype was counted at least ten times. The V call is TRBV4-1, the J call TRBJ1-1; perhaps TRBD1 as D (5 bases). The CDR3 is made up of 13 amino acids. V was clipped by 2 bases and J by 1 base, with 5 bases between them. Germline-derived CDR1 and CDR2 are MGHRA and YSYEKL. DNA for the CDR3: TGCGCCAGCAGCCAAACAGGGAACACTGAAGCTTTCTTT. Amino acid sequence: CASSQTGNTEAFF.

This clonotype was recorded a few times. The genes are TRBV18 and TRBJ2-7; 7 nucleotides agree with TRBD1. Germline V gene sequence: CDR1 KGHSH, CDR2 LQKENI. This CDR3 region has 14 residues. V shed 3 bases and J 7 bases; nucleotides not matched to a gene: 9. The CDR3 DNA is TGTGCCAGCTCACCCCAACAGGGGCTGGGAGAGCAGTACTTC. It codes for CASSPQQGLGEQYF.

The sample holds many counts of this clonotype. The chain combines TRBV7-8 with TRBJ2-7; 7 nucleotides match TRBD1. Unmatched junction bases numbered 13, after V lost 4 bases and J lost 4 bases. The V gene's germline CDR1 is SGHVS and CDR2 FQNEAQ. The CDR3 spans 16 residues. The CDR3 spells CASSSRQGLWGYEQYF. DNA of the CDR3: TGTGCCAGCAGCTCCCGACAGGGCCTATGGGGATACGAGCAGTACTTC. Based on the CDR3 plus reference TRBV7-8 and TRBJ2-7, the full variable domain is GAGVSQSPRYKVAKRGQDVALRCDPISGHVSLFWYQQALGQGPEFLTYFQNEAQLDKSGLPSDRFFAERPEGSVSTLKIQRTQQEDSAVYLCASSSRQGLWGYEQYFGPGTRLTVT.

This clonotype was detected many times. The V call is TRBV11-2, the J call TRBJ2-5; 8 bases are a match to TRBD2. Trimming took 3 bases from V and 0 from J; bases not matched to a gene: 3. CDR1 and CDR2 from the germline V gene are SGHAT and FQNNGV. This CDR3 spans 15 amino acids. CDR3 nucleotides: TGTGCCAGCAGCTTTGGCGGGAGGTACCAAGAGACCCAGTACTTC. It encodes CASSFGGRYQETQYF.

This clonotype occurred many times. The chain combines TRBV27 with TRBJ2-1; D perhaps matches TRBD2 (6 bases). The V and J ends lost 0 bases and 2 bases respectively, with 14 bases between them. Per germline, CDR1 MNHEY and CDR2 SMNVEV (reference sequence). The CDR3 loop spans 17 amino acids. DNA of the CDR3: TGTGCCAGCAGTTTATCTACGGGACTCGCTCCCTACAATGAGCAGTTCTTC. Its protein is CASSLSTGLAPYNEQFF.